The sequence of this T cell receptor (beta chain) was determined in a study of cytomegalovirus exposure and HLA in healthy donors. As for the study in general: Early released data had 65 million to 100 million unique TCRs, all coming from HLA-typed donors.

The CDR3 has 18 amino acids. Looked up from germline, CDR1 is SQVTM and CDR2 is ANQGSEA. After removal of 6 bases from V and 1 base from J, the junction contained 15 bases not matched to a gene. With respect to this clone: Antigen specificity is unknown.

Notes on the study in general: The study reported that TCR beta sequences accurately predicted HLA-A and HLA-B alleles in most subjects.

Amplification used 60 Vbeta primers and 13 Jbeta primers. Assay used: immunoSEQ multiplex PCR; TCRdb lists only in-frame clones, some missing. There are fewer than 250,000 clones in the sample; 65% to 80% occur only once, and approximately 0.99% lies in the top ten. The material sequenced was PBMCs. The receptor's source is a woman in her thirties or forties in good health and CMV-seronegative. This chain links TRBV29-1 with TRBJ2-3, with TRBD2 matching over 11 bases. CDR3 region: CSVSRKFGTSGGTDTQYF. CDR3 nucleotide sequence: TGCAGCGTATCCAGAAAATTTGGGACTAGCGGAGGCACAGATACGCAGTATTTT.